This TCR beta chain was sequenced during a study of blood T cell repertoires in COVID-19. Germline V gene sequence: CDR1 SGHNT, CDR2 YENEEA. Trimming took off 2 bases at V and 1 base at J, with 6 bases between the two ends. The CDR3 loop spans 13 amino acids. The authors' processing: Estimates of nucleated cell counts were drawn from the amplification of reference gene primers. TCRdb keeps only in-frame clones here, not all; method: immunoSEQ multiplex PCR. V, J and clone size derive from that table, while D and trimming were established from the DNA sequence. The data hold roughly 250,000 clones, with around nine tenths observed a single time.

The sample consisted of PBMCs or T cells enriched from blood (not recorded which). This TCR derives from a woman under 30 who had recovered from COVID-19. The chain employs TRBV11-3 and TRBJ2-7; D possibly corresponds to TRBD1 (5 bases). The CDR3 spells CASSLRGSYEQYF. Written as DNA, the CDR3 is TGTGCCAGCAGCTTAAGGGGTTCCTACGAGCAGTACTTC.